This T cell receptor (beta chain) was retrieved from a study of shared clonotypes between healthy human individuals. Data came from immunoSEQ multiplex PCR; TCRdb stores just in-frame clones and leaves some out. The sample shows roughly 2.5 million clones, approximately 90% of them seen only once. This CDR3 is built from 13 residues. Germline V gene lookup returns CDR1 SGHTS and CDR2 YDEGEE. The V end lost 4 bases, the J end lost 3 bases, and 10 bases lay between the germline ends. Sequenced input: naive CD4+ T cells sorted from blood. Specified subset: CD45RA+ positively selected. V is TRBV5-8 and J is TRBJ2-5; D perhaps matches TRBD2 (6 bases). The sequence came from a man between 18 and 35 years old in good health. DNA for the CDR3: TGTGCCAGCAGCCGGGGGATCAAAGAGACCCAGTACTTC. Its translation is CASSRGIKETQYF.